Shown below are 20 T cell receptor beta chains from a single sample sequenced in a study of blood T cell repertoires in COVID-19. Sequencing was performed with immunoSEQ multiplex PCR; in TCRdb, only in-frame clones are kept and a portion is missing. Among under 450,000 clones listed, more than 75% were seen once. Sample: peripheral blood. Every receptor here comes from a human donor with acute or convalescent COVID-19. The donor label of this sample is uncertain.

This chain links TRBV4-2 with TRBJ2-3, with D perhaps TRBD2 (5 bases). CDR1 is LGHNA, CDR2 YNFKEQ, per germline. The germline V and J ends were trimmed by 5 bases and 3 bases, with 12 bases remaining between them. This CDR3 is 14 amino acids long. The CDR3 bases are TGTGCCAGCAGCGCCCGGCCGGGGACAGATACGCAGTATTTT. Translating gives CASSARPGTDTQYF.

This clone occurred a few times. The J gene is TRBJ2-7, the V gene TRBV5-6; 9 bases fit TRBD1. The CDR3 runs to 14 residues. After removal of 5 bases from V and 0 bases from J, the junction contained 3 bases not matched to a gene. Germline V lookup: CDR1 SGHDT, CDR2 YYEEEE. For the CDR3, the DNA is TGTGCCAGCAGTAAACAGGGGGCCTCCTACGAGCAGTACTTC. Translated: CASSKQGASYEQYF.

The chain is built from TRBV6-5 and TRBJ2-5; 10 nucleotides match TRBD2. Looked up from germline, CDR1 is MNHEY and CDR2 is SVGAGI. There are 14 residues in the CDR3. V gave up 5 bases and J gave up 5 bases; unmatched junction bases: 5. CDR3 protein: CASSQGLATETQYF. The CDR3 DNA reads as TGTGCCAGCAGTCAGGGACTAGCGACCGAGACCCAGTACTTC.

The chain joins TRBV5-1 to TRBJ2-7; 8 bases map to TRBD1. With 1 base clipped from V and 7 bases from J, the junction kept 16 bases outside the gene matches. CDR1 SGHRS and CDR2 YFSETQ come from the germline V gene. This CDR3 has 17 amino acids. The CDR3 region is CASSLTPPGQGLGEQYF. The CDR3 bases are TGCGCCAGCAGCTTGACCCCCCCTGGACAGGGTTTGGGTGAGCAGTACTTC.

The genes are TRBV27 and TRBJ1-4, with TRBD1 identical over 12 bases. The V segment lost 8 bases and the J segment 3 bases; nucleotides outside the gene matches: 10. The germline gives CDR1 MNHEY, CDR2 SMNVEV (reference sequence). The CDR3 is made up of 17 amino acids. The CDR3, as DNA: TGTGCCAGCGCCCCCCGGGACAGGGGGCTTTCTAATGAAAAACTGTTTTTT. It encodes CASAPRDRGLSNEKLFF.

The chain carries TRBV2 and TRBJ2-5, with 9 bases fitting TRBD1. The junction had 5 bases not matched to a gene; V was cut back by 4 bases and J by 2 bases. CDR3 length: 15 amino acids. Germline V lookup: CDR1 SNHLY, CDR2 FYNNEI. The DNA for the CDR3 is TGTGCCAGCAGTGCTTGGGACAGGGTTCAAGAGACCCAGTACTTC. Translation gives CASSAWDRVQETQYF.

The rearrangement joins TRBV9 to TRBJ1-2; 9 nucleotides agree with TRBD1. Per the germline V gene, CDR1 is SGDLS and CDR2 is YYNGEE. This CDR3 contains 13 residues. V lost 8 bases to trimming and J lost 4 bases; unmatched junction nucleotides: 6. CDR3 nucleotides: TGTGCCAGGGGAGACAGGGGGTTCTATGGCTACACCTTC. Protein: CARGDRGFYGYTF.

This chain uses TRBV5-1 with TRBJ2-1; D call uncertain. Germline CDR1 is SGHRS and CDR2 is YFSETQ. V was clipped by 0 bases and J by 9 bases, with 13 bases between them. CDR3 length: 14 amino acids. As DNA, the CDR3 is TGCGCCAGCAGCTTGGTTCGCAGTATCTCTGAGCAGTTCTTC. Its protein is CASSLVRSISEQFF.

This clone has at least ten counts. The rearrangement uses TRBV6-5 and TRBJ1-5, with D maybe TRBD1 (6 bases). V shed 4 bases and J shed 5 bases, with 12 bases lying between them. Germline CDR1 MNHEY, CDR2 SVGAGI. The CDR3 totals 14 residues. CDR3 DNA sequence: TGTGCCAGCAGTTCCGGGACATCATATCAGCCCCAGCATTTT. Encoded protein: CASSSGTSYQPQHF.

This chain connects TRBV6-6 to TRBJ1-4, with no clear D. The CDR3 runs to 14 residues. Germline V gene sequence: CDR1 MNHNY, CDR2 SVGAGI (reference sequence). V lost 0 bases to trimming and J lost 2 bases, with 4 bases between them. The CDR3 reads CASSYSGTNEKLFF. Written as DNA, the CDR3 is TGTGCCAGCAGTTACTCCGGTACTAATGAAAAACTGTTTTTT.

The CDR3 nucleotides read TGTGCCAGCAGCTTAACAGGGCGAGGCTACACCTTC. It encodes CASSLTGRGYTF. This chain connects TRBV11-1 to TRBJ1-2; TRBD1 is a possible D gene (6 bases). There are 12 residues in the CDR3. Germline loops: CDR1 SGHAT, CDR2 FQDESV (reference sequence). Trimming removed 2 bases at V and 8 bases at J, with 9 bases between.

V and J are TRBV25-1 and TRBJ1-2, with 7 bases fitting TRBD1. The germline gives CDR1 MGHDK, CDR2 SYGVNS. After removal of 4 bases from V and 7 bases from J, the junction contained 9 bases not matched to a gene. The CDR3 contains 14 residues. The CDR3 DNA sequence: TGTGCCAGCAGTGGTTACGAGGACAGGTTTGGCTACACCTTC. Protein sequence: CASSGYEDRFGYTF.

This clone has a handful of counts. V usage is TRBV6-1 and J usage is TRBJ1-1; D remains unclear. The CDR3 covers 16 residues. Germline loops: CDR1 MNHNS, CDR2 SASEGT. V was shortened by 2 bases and J by 4 bases, with 17 bases between the two germline ends. CDR3 in amino acids: CASSERTWMTSTEAFF. DNA for the CDR3: TGTGCCAGCAGTGAAAGGACTTGGATGACGAGCACTGAAGCTTTCTTT.

Only a few counts were recorded for this clone. The chain recombines TRBV19 with TRBJ2-7; the match to TRBD1 covers 7 bases. This CDR3 has 15 amino acids. The germline V gene encodes CDR1 LNHDA and CDR2 SQIVND (reference sequence). Unmatched junction bases numbered 13, after V lost 4 bases and J lost 7 bases. CDR3: CASSTGTAPYVEQYF. In DNA form, the CDR3 reads TGTGCCAGTAGTACCGGGACAGCGCCTTACGTTGAGCAGTACTTC.

The rearrangement joins TRBV7-8 to TRBJ1-1; a possible D gene is TRBD1 (5 bases). Trimming removed 5 bases from V and 8 bases from J, with 21 bases in between. CDR1 is SGHVS, CDR2 FQNEAQ, per germline. The CDR3 has 15 amino acids. CDR3 bases: TGTGCCAGCAGCGGCCAGGGTTTAGTACGAGGAGAAGCTTTCTTT. Its protein is CASSGQGLVRGEAFF. Full variable domain (rest looked up from reference TRBV7-8 and TRBJ1-1): GAGVSQSPRYKVAKRGQDVALRCDPISGHVSLFWYQQALGQGPEFLTYFQNEAQLDKSGLPSDRFFAERPEGSVSTLKIQRTQQEDSAVYLCASSGQGLVRGEAFFGQGTRLTVV.

The chain joins TRBV23-1 to TRBJ1-3; no firm D call. TRBV23-1 is placed among ORFs of uncertain function. The CDR3 has 19 residues. Trimming took off 1 base at V and 0 bases at J, with 19 bases between the two ends. This CDR3 is CASSQFSGNPPSSGNTIYF. CDR3 nucleotide sequence: TGCGCCAGCAGTCAATTCTCAGGCAACCCACCGAGCTCTGGAAACACCATATATTTT.

The chain links TRBV28 to TRBJ2-6, with 8 bases identical to TRBD2. Germline V gene sequence: CDR1 MDHEN, CDR2 SYDVKM. With V trimmed by 6 bases and J by 2 bases, 9 bases remained unmatched. This CDR3 has 17 amino acids. The CDR3 bases are TGTGCCAGCAGGCCGGGACTAGGGGCGGCTGGGGCCAACGTCCTGACTTTC. Its translation is CASRPGLGAAGANVLTF.

The chain employs TRBV28 and TRBJ1-3; 7 positions agree with TRBD1. The CDR3 runs 14 residues. Germline V gives CDR1 MDHEN, CDR2 SYDVKM. V shed 7 bases and J 7 bases; nucleotides not matched to a gene: 10. The chain's CDR3 is CASKIRQGSNTIYF. DNA of the CDR3: TGTGCCAGCAAGATAAGACAGGGAAGTAACACCATATATTTT. Filled out from reference TRBV28 and TRBJ1-3, the complete variable domain reads DVKVTQSSRYLVKRTGEKVFLECVQDMDHENMFWYRQDPGLGLRLIYFSYDVKMKEKGDIPEGYSVSREKKERFSLILESASTNQTSMYLCASKIRQGSNTIYFGEGSWLTVV.

The chain has TRBV7-8 and TRBJ1-2, with 10 bases fitting TRBD1. The germline CDR1 and CDR2 sequences are SGHVS and FQNEAQ. Trimming cost V 5 bases and J 7 bases; bases outside gene matches: 7. This CDR3 has 14 residues. The CDR3, as DNA: TGTGCCAGCAGCGCCCGGGACAGGGGACTTGGCTACACCTTC. It yields the protein CASSARDRGLGYTF.

The chain is built from TRBV7-9 and TRBJ1-1; a weak D match, TRBD1 (6 bases). Germline V CDR1 and CDR2: SEHNR, FQNEAQ (reference sequence). The CDR3 has 14 residues. Trimming left V 5 bases short and J 5 bases short, with 15 bases between. The CDR3 region has the DNA TGTGCCAGCAGCCCTGGGGGGGGCCAGACTGAAGCTTTCTTT. As protein: CASSPGGGQTEAFF.